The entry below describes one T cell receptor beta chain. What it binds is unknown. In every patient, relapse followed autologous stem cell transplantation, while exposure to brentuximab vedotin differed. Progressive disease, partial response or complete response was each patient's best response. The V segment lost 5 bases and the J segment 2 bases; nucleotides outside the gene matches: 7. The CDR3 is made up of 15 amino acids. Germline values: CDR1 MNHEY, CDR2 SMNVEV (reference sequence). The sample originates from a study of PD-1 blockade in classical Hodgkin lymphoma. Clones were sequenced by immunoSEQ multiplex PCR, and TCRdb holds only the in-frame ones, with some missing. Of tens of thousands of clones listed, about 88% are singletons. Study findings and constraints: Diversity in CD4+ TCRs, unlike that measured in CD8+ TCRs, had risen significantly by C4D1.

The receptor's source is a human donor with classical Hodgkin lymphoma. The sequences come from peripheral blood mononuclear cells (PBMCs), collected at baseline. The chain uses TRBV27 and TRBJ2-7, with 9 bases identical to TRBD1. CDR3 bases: TGTGCCAGCAGTCCGGGGACAGGGATGGCCTACGAGCAGTACTTC. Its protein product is CASSPGTGMAYEQYF.